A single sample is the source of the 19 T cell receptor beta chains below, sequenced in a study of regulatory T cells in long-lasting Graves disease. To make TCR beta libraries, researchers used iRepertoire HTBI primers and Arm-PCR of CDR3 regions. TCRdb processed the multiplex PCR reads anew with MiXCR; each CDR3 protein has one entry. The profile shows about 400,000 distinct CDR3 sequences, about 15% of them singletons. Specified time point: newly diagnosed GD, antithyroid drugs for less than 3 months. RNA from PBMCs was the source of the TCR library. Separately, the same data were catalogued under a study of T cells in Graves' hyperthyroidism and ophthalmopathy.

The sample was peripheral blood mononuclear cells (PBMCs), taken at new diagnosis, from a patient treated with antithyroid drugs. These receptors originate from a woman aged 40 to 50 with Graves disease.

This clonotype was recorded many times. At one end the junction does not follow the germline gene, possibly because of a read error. The CDR3 reads CASSSGGSTDTQYF. CDR3 nucleotide sequence: TGTGCCAGCAGTTCTGGGGGGAGCACAGATACGCAGTATTTT. V and J are TRBV5-1 and TRBJ2-3; the D gene is possibly TRBD2 (6 bases). This CDR3 region has 14 residues. Germline V CDR1 and CDR2: SGHRS, YFSETQ.

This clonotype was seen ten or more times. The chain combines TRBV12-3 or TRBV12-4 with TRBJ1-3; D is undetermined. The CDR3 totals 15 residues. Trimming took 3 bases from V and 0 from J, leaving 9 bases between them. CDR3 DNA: TGTGCCAGCAGTTTGCTGGGGAGCTCTGGAAACACCATATATTTT. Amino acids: CASSLLGSSGNTIYF.

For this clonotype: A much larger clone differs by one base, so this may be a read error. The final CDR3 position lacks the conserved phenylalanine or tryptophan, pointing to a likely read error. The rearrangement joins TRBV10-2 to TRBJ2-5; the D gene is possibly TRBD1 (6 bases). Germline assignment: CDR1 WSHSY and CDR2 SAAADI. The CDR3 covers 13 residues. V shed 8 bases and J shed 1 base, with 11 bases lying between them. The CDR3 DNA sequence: TGCGCCAGCGGAACAGGGCTCCAAGAGACCCAGTACCTC. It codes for CASGTGLQETQYL.

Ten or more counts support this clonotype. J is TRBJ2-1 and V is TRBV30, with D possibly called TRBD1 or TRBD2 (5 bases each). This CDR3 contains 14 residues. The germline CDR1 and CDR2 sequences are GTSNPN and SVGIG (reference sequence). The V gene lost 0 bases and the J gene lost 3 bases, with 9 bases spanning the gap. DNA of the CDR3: TGTGCCTGGAGTGTCGGGACCAGCTACAATGAGCAGTTCTTC. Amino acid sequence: CAWSVGTSYNEQFF.

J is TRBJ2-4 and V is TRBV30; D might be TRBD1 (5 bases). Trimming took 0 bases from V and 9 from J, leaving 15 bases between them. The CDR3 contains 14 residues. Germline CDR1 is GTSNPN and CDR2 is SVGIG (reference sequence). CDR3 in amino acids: CAWSVGLTQGIQYF. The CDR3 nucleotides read TGTGCCTGGAGTGTAGGCCTAACCCAGGGCATTCAGTACTTC.

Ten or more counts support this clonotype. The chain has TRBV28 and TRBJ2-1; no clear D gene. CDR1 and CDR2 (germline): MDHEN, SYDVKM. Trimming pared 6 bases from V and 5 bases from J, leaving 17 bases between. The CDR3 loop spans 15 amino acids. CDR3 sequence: CASSRGPAFHNEQFF. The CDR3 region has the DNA TGTGCCAGCAGCCGCGGACCCGCGTTCCACAATGAGCAGTTCTTC.

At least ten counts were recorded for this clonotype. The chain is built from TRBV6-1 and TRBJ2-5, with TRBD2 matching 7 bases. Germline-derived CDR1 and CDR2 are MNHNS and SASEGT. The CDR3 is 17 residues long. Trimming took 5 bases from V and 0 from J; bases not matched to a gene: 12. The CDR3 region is CASSPAIGAGYQETQYF. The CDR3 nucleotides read TGTGCCAGCAGTCCTGCGATTGGAGCGGGGTACCAAGAGACCCAGTACTTC.

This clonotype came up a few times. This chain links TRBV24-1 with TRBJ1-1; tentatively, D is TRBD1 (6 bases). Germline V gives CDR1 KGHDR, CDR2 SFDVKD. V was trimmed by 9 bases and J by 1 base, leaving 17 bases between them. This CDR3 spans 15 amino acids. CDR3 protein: CATGGGQLANTEAFF. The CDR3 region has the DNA TGTGCCACCGGTGGGGGGCAGCTGGCGAACACTGAAGCTTTCTTT.

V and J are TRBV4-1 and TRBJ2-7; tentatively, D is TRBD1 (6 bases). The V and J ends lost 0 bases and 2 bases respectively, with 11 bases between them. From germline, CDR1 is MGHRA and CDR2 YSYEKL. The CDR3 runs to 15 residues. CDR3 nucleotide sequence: TGCGCCAGCAGCCAAGATAGGAGACAGGCCTACGAGCAGTACTTC. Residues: CASSQDRRQAYEQYF.

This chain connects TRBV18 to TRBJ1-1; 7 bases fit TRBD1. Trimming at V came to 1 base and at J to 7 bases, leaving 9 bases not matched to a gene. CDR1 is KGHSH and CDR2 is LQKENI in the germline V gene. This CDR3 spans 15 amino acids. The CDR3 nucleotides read TGTGCCAGCTCACCACTGCCGGGGACAGAGGGTGAAGCTTTCTTT. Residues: CASSPLPGTEGEAFF.

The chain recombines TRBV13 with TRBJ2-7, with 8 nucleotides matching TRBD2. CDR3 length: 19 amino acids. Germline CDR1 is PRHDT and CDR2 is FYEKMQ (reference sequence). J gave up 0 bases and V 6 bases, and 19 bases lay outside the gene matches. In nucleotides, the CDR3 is TGTGCCAGCAGTTTTCAAACAAGGGCCCTAGCGGGCCTCTCCTACGAGCAGTACTTC. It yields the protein CASSFQTRALAGLSYEQYF.

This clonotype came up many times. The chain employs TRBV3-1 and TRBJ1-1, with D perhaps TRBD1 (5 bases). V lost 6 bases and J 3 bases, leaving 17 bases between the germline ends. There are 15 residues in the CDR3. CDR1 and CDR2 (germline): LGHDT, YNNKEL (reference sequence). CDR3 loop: CASSLQGRAHTEAFF. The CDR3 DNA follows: TGTGCCAGCAGTCTTCAGGGCAGGGCGCACACTGAAGCTTTCTTT.

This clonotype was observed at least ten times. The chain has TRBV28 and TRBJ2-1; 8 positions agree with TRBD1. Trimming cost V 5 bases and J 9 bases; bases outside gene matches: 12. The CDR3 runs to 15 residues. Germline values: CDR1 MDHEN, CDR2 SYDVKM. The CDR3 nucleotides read TGTGCCAGCAGTCCCGGGGACAGGTGGAAAGGTGAGCAGTTCTTC. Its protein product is CASSPGDRWKGEQFF.

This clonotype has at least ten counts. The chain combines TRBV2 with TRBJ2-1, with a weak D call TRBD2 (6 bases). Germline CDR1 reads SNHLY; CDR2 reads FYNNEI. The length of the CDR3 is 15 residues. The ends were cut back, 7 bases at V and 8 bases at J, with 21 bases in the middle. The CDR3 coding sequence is TGTGCCAGCAAGGTGCGACTAGTGTCAGCATATGAGCAGTTCTTC. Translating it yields CASKVRLVSAYEQFF.

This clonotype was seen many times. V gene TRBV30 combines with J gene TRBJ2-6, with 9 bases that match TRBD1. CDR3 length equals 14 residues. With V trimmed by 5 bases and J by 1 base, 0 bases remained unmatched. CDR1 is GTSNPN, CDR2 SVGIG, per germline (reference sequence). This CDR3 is CAWDRGSGANVLTF. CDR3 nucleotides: TGTGCCTGGGACAGGGGGTCTGGGGCCAACGTCCTGACTTTC. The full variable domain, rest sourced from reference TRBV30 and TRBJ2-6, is SQTIHQWPATLVQPVGSPLSLECTVEGTSNPNLYWYRQAAGRGLQLLFYSVGIGQISSEVPQNLSASRPQDRQFILSSKKLLLSDSGFYLCAWDRGSGANVLTFGAGSRLTVL.

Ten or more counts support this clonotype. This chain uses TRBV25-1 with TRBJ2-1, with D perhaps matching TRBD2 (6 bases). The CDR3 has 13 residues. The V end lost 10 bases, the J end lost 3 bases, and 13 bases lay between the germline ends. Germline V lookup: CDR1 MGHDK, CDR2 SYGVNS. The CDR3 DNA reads TGTGCCACCCGGCCGGGGGACTACAATGAGCAGTTCTTC. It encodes CATRPGDYNEQFF.

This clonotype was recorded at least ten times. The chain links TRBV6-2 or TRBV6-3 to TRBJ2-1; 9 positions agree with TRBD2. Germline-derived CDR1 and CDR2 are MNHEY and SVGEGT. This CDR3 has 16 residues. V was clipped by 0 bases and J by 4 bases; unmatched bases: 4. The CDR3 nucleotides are TGTGCCAGCAGTTACTCGGGACTAGCCCAATACAATGAGCAGTTCTTC. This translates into CASSYSGLAQYNEQFF.

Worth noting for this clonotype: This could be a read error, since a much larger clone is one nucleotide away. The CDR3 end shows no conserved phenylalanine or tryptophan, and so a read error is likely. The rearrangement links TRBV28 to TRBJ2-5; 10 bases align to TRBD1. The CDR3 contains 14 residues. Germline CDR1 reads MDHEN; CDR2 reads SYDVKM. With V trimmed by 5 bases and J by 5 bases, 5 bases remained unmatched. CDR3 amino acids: CASSGDRGRETQYL. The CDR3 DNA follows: TGTGCCAGCAGTGGGGACAGGGGAAGGGAGACCCAGTACCTC.

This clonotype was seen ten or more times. CDR3 in amino acids: CASTTPQFGTEAFF. CDR3 coding DNA: TGTGCCAGTACCACCCCCCAGTTTGGGACTGAAGCTTTCTTT. The chain has TRBV19 and TRBJ1-1; D not resolved. The CDR3 has 14 amino acids. The ends were cut back, 7 bases at V and 5 bases at J, with 17 bases in the middle. The V gene's germline CDR1 is LNHDA and CDR2 SQIVND (reference sequence).